A single TCR beta chain is shown here with its context. This entry is derived from a study of blood T cell repertoires in COVID-19. Study-level information: From the United States, Italy and Spain came samples of acute and convalescent COVID-19. T cells, B-cell-depleted T cells, or PBMCs supplied cDNA or gDNA.

V was pared by 2 bases and J by 8 bases, with 9 bases between. Germline lookup yields CDR1 GTSNPN and CDR2 SVGIG (reference sequence). The CDR3 totals 12 residues. In the original analysis: Using reference gene primer amplification, nucleated cell counts were estimated. Data came from immunoSEQ multiplex PCR; TCRdb stores just in-frame clones and leaves some out. D and trimming come from the DNA, and the V and J calls and clone size come from that table. The data contain some 150,000 clones, roughly 80% of them singletons. The sample was peripheral blood. This sequence originates from a woman aged 80 or older with acute or convalescent COVID-19. V and J are TRBV30 and TRBJ1-4; D possibly corresponds to TRBD1 (6 bases). The CDR3 loop reads CAWSRDKEKLFF. Written as DNA, the CDR3 is TGTGCCTGGAGTAGGGACAAAGAAAAACTGTTTTTT. The full variable domain, rest sourced from reference TRBV30 and TRBJ1-4, is SQTIHQWPATLVQPVGSPLSLECTVEGTSNPNLYWYRQAAGRGLQLLFYSVGIGQISSEVPQNLSASRPQDRQFILSSKKLLLSDSGFYLCAWSRDKEKLFFGSGTQLSVL.